A few counts support the clone carrying this T cell receptor (beta chain). Antigen: not known. TCRdb reanalysed the 5' RACE reads using MiXCR and keeps one entry per CDR3 protein. The sample lists 150,000 to 200,000 distinct CDR3 sequences; about a tenth were seen once. The sample is drawn from a study of T cells after yellow fever vaccination. Study context: Any fraction with a low cell number was prepared using SMART-Seq v4 Ultra Low Input. General observations from the study: Some clonotypes, a small share, were shared between CD4 and CD8 compartments. Detected again after the booster were most primary-vaccination clones, at almost 97% CD4 and around 91% CD8.

This receptor was taken from a man aged 18 to 29 who received the YFV17D yellow fever vaccine. The sample consisted of CD8+ T cells sorted from PBMCs, taken 45 days after the yellow fever booster vaccination.

This CDR3 is CASKEGGNQPQHF. CDR3 bases: TGTGCCAGCAAAGAGGGGGGAAATCAGCCCCAGCATTTT. The chain joins TRBV12-3 or TRBV12-4 to TRBJ1-5, with a possible D match to TRBD1 (6 bases). The CDR3 is 13 amino acids. The ends were cut back, 7 bases at V and 4 bases at J, with 11 bases in the middle.